This TCR beta chain was captured by sequencing in a study of response to subunit inactivated influenza vaccine. The study's findings and limits: Authors suggested seasonal influenza vaccinations each recruit few new T cells.

CDR1 and CDR2 (germline): SEHNR, FQNEAQ (reference sequence). The CDR3 spans 14 residues. V shed 2 bases and J shed 1 base, with 8 bases lying between them. Note on this clonotype: Its antigen is currently unknown.

TCRdb passed the RT-PCR reads through MiXCR, listing each CDR3 protein once. The profile shows 650,000 or so distinct CDR3 sequences, about 15% of them singletons. The chain has TRBV7-9 and TRBJ2-5; D perhaps matches TRBD2 (5 bases). The sequencing here drew on PBMCs from blood, taken roughly 2 weeks before vaccination. The clonotype was recovered from a man aged 45-65 years who received an inactivated influenza vaccine. The chain's CDR3 is CASSLKGAQETQYF. CDR3 sequence (DNA): TGTGCCAGCAGCTTAAAGGGAGCCCAAGAGACCCAGTACTTC.